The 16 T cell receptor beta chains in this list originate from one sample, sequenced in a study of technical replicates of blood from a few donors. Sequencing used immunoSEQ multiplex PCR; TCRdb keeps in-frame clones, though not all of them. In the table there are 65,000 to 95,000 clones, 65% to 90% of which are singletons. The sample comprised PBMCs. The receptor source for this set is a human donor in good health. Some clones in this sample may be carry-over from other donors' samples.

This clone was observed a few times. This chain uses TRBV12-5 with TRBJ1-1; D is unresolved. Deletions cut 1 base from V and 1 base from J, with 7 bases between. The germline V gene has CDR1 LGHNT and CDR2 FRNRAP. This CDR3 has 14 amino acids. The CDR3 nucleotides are TGTGCTAGTGGTTTGGCGGACTGGAACACTGAAGCTTTCTTT. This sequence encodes CASGLADWNTEAFF.

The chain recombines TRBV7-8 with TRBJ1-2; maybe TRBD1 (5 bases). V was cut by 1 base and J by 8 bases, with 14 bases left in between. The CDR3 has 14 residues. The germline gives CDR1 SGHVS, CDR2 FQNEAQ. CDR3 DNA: TGTGCCAGCAGCTTAGTCCTGGCGGGGCTCGGCTACACCTTC. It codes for CASSLVLAGLGYTF.

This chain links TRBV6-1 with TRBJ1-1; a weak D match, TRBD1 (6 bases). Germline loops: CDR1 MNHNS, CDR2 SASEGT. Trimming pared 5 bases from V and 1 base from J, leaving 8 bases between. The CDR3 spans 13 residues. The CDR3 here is CASSWTENTEAFF. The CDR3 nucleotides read TGTGCCAGCAGTTGGACAGAGAACACTGAAGCTTTCTTT.

CDR3 loop: CASSLGGKLNEQFF. DNA of the CDR3: TGTGCCAGCAGCTTGGGAGGGAAGCTAAATGAGCAGTTCTTC. The chain links TRBV5-6 to TRBJ2-1; weak D call: TRBD2 (5 bases). The V and J ends lost 0 bases and 7 bases respectively, with 11 bases between them. There are 14 residues in the CDR3. Germline V gives CDR1 SGHDT, CDR2 YYEEEE. The full variable domain, with the rest looked up from reference TRBV5-6 and TRBJ2-1, is DAGVTQSPTHLIKTRGQQVTLRCSPKSGHDTVSWYQQALGQGPQFIFQYYEEEERQRGNFPDRFSGHQFPNYSSELNVNALLLGDSALYLCASSLGGKLNEQFFGPGTRLTVL.

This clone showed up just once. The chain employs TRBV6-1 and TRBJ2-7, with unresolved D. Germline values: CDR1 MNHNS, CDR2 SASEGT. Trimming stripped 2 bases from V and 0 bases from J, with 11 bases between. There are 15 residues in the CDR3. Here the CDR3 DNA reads TGTGCCAGCAGTGAACCGGTAAAGAGCTCCTACGAGCAGTACTTC. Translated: CASSEPVKSSYEQYF.

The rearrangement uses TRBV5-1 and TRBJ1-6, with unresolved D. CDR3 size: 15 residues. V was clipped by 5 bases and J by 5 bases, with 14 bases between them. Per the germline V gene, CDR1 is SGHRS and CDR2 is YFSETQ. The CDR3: CASRSAGANNSPLHF. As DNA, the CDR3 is TGCGCCAGCAGGTCGGCCGGAGCGAATAATTCACCCCTCCACTTT. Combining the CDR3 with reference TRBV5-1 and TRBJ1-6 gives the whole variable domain KAGVTQTPRYLIKTRGQQVTLSCSPISGHRSVSWYQQTPGQGLQFLFEYFSETQRNKGNFPGRFSGRQFSNSRSEMNVSTLELGDSALYLCASRSAGANNSPLHFGNGTRLTVT.

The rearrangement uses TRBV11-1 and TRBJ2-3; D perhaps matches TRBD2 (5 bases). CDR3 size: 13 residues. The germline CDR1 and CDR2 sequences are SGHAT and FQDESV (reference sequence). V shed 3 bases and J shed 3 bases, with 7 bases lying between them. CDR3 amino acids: CASSLAGTDTQYF. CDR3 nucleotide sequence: TGTGCCAGCAGCTTGGCGGGTACAGATACGCAGTATTTT.

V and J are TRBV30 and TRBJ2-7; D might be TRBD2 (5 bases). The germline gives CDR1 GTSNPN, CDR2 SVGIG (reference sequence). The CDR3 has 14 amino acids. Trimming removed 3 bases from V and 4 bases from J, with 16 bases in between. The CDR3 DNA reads TGTGCCTGGAGCCGTGGCGCGAGGGCGTACGAGCAGTACTTC. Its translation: CAWSRGARAYEQYF.

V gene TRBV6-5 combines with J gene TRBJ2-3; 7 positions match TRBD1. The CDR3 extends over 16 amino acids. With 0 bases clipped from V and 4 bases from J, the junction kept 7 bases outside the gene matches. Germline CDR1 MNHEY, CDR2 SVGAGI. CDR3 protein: CASSYSFTGAPDTQYF. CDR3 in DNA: TGTGCCAGCAGTTACTCATTTACAGGGGCCCCAGATACGCAGTATTTT.

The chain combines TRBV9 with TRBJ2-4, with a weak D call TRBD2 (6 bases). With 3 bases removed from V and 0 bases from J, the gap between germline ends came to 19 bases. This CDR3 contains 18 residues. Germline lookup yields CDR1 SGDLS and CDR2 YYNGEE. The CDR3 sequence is CASSASQVLGGAKNIQYF. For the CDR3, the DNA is TGTGCCAGCAGCGCCTCCCAGGTTCTGGGGGGAGCCAAAAACATTCAGTACTTC.

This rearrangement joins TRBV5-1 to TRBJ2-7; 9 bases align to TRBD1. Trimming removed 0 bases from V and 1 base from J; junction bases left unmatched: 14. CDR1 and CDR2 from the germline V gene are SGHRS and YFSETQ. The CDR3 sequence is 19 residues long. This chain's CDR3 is CASSLVGDRVVLGSYEQYF. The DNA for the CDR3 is TGCGCCAGCAGCTTGGTAGGGGACAGGGTGGTTTTAGGGTCCTACGAGCAGTACTTC.

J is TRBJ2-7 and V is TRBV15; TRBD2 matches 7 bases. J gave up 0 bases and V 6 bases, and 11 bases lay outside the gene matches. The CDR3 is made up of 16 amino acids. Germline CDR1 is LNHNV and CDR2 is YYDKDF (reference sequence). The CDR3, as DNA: TGTGCCACCAGGCCGGGTGGTAGCGGGTTCTCCTACGAGCAGTACTTC. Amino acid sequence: CATRPGGSGFSYEQYF.

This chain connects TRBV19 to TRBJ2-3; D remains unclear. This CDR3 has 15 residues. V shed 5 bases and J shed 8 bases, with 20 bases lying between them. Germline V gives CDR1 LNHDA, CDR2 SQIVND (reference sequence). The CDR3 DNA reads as TGTGCCAGTAGTCTGGCCCCCCTGACATCCGCTACGCAGTATTTT. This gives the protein CASSLAPLTSATQYF.

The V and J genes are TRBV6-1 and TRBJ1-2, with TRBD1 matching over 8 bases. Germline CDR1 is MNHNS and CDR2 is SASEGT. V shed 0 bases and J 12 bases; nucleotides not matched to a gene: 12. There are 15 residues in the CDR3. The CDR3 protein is CASSEAGAGGSGDTF. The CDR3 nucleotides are TGTGCCAGCAGTGAAGCGGGAGCAGGGGGCTCAGGAGACACCTTC.

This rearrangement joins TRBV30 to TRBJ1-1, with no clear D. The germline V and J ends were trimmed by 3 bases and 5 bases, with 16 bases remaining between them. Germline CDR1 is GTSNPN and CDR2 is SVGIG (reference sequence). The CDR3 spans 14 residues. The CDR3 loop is CAWRTRQVWTEAFF. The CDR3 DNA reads TGTGCCTGGAGAACCCGACAAGTGTGGACTGAAGCTTTCTTT.

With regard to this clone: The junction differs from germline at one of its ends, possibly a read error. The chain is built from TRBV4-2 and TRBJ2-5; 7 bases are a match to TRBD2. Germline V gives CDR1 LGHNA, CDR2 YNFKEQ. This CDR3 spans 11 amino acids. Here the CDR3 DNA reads TGTGCCAGCAGCCAAGGAGCGGGGACTCACTTC. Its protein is CASSQGAGTHF.